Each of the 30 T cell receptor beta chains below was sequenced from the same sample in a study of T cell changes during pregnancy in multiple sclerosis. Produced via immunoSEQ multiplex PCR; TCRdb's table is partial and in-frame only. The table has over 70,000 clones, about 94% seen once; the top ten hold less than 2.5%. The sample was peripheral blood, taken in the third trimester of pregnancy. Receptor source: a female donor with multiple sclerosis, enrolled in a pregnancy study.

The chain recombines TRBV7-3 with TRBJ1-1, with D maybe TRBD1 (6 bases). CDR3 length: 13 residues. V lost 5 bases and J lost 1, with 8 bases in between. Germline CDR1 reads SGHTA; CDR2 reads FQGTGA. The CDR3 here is CASSTGQNTEAFF. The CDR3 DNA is TGTGCCAGCAGCACGGGACAGAACACTGAAGCTTTCTTT.

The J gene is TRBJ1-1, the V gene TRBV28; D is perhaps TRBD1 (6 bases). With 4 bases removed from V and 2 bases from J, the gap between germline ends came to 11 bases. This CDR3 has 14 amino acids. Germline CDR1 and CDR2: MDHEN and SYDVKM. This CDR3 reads CASSSWGLNTEAFF. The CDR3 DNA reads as TGTGCCAGCAGTTCATGGGGGCTAAACACTGAAGCTTTCTTT.

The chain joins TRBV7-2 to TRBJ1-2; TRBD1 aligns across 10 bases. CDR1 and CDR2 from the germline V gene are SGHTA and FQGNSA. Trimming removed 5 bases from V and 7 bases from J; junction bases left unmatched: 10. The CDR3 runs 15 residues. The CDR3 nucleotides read TGTGCCAGCAGCAAACCGGGACAGGGGCGCAGTGGCTACACCTTC. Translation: CASSKPGQGRSGYTF.

Written as DNA, the CDR3 is TGTGCCAGTAGAGGACAGGGGGCGACTCAGCCCCAGCATTTT. As protein: CASRGQGATQPQHF. The chain uses TRBV19 and TRBJ1-5, with TRBD1 matching 11 bases. The germline gives CDR1 LNHDA, CDR2 SQIVND (reference sequence). The CDR3 is made up of 14 amino acids. V was clipped by 6 bases and J by 6 bases; unmatched bases: 4.

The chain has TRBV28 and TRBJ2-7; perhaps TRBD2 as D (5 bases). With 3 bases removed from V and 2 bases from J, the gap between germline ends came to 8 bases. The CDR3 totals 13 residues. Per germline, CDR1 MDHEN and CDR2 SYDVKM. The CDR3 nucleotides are TGTGCCAGCAGTTTCCTCGGGACCTACGAGCAGTACTTC. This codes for CASSFLGTYEQYF.

CDR3 nucleotides: TGTGCCAGCGATAAGGGGGAAACCTACGAGCAGTACTTC. Protein sequence: CASDKGETYEQYF. The V call is TRBV7-8, the J call TRBJ2-7; TRBD1 is a possible D gene (6 bases). Germline-derived CDR1 and CDR2 are SGHVS and FQNEAQ. The CDR3 is made up of 13 amino acids. The ends were cut back, 8 bases at V and 2 bases at J, with 13 bases in the middle.

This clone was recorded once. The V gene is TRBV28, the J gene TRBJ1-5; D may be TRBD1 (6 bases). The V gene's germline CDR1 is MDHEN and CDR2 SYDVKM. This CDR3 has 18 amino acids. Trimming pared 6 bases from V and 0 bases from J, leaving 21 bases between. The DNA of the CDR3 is TGTGCCAGCAGCATACAGGGACCTGAGGGACATAGCAATCAGCCCCAGCATTTT. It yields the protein CASSIQGPEGHSNQPQHF.

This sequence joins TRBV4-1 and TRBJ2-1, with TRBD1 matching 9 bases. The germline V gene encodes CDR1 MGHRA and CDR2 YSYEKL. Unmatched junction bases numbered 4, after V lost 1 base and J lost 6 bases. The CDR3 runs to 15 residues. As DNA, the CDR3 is TGCGCCAGCAGCCAAGCACCGGGACAGGGCAATGAGCAGTTCTTC. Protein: CASSQAPGQGNEQFF.

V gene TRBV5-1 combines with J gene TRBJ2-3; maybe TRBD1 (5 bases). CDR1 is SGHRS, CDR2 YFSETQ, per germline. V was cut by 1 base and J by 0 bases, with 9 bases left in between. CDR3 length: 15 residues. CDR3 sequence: CASSLIGASTDTQYF. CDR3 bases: TGCGCCAGCAGCTTGATAGGGGCCAGCACAGATACGCAGTATTTT.

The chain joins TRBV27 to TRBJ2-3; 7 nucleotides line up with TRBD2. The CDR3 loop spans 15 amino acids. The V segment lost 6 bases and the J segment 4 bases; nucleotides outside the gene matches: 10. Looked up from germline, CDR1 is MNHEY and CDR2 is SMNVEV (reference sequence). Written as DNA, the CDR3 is TGTGCCAGCAGCCCTAGCGGCCCCACCCCAGATACGCAGTATTTT. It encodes CASSPSGPTPDTQYF.

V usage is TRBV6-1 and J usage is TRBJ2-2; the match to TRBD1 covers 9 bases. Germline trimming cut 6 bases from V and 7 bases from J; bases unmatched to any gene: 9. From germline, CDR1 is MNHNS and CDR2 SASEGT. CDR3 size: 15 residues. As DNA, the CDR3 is TGTGCCAGCAGGGTAACGGGACAGGGAATCGGGGAGCTGTTTTTT. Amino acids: CASRVTGQGIGELFF.

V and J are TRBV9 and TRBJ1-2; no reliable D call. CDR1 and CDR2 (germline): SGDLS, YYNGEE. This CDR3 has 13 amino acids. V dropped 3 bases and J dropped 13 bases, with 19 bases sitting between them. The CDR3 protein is CASSARLRFGLTF. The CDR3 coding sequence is TGTGCCAGCAGCGCCCGGCTGAGATTTGGGCTCACCTTC. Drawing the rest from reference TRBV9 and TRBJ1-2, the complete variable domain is DSGVTQTPKHLITATGQRVTLRCSPRSGDLSVYWYQQSLDQGLQFLIQYYNGEERAKGNILERFSAQQFPDLHSELNLSSLELGDSALYFCASSARLRFGLTFGSGTRLTVV.

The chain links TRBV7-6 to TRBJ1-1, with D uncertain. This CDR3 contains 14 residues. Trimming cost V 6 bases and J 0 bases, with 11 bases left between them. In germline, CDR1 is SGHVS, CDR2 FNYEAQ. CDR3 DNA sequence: TGTGCCAGCAGTTCAGGTACAGTGAACACTGAAGCTTTCTTT. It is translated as CASSSGTVNTEAFF. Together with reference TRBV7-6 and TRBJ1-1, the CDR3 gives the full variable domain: GAGVSQSPRYKVTKRGQDVALRCDPISGHVSLYWYRQALGQGPEFLTYFNYEAQQDKSGLPNDRFSAERPEGSISTLTIQRTEQRDSAMYRCASSSGTVNTEAFFGQGTRLTVV.

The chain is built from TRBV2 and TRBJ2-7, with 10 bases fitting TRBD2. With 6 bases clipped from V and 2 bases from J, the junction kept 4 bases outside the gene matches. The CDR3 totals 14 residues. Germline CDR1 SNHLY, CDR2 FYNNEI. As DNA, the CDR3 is TGTGCCAGCAGACCTAGCGGGAGCCCCTACGAGCAGTACTTC. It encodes CASRPSGSPYEQYF.

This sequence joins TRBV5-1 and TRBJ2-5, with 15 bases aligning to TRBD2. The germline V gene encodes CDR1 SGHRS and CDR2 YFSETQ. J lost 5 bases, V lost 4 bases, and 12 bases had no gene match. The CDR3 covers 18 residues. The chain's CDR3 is CASSPGLAGGPAGETQYF. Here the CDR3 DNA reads TGCGCCAGCAGCCCTGGACTAGCGGGAGGGCCAGCAGGGGAGACCCAGTACTTC.

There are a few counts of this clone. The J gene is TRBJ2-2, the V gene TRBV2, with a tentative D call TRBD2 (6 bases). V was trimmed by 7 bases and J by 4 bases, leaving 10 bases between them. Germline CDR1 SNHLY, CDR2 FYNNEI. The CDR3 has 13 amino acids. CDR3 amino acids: CASNREITGELFF. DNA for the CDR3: TGTGCCAGCAATCGGGAGATCACCGGGGAGCTGTTTTTT.

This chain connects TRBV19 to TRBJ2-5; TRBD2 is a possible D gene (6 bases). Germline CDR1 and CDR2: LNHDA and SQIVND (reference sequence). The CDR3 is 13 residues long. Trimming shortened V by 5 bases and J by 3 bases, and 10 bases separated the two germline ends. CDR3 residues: CASSSWEEETQYF. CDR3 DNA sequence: TGTGCCAGTAGTTCCTGGGAGGAAGAGACCCAGTACTTC.

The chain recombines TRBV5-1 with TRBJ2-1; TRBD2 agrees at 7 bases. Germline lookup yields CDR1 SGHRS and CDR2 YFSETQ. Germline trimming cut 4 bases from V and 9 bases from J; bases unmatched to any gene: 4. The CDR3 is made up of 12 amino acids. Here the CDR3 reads CASSRTRGEQFF. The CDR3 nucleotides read TGCGCCAGCAGCCGGACTAGAGGTGAGCAGTTCTTC.

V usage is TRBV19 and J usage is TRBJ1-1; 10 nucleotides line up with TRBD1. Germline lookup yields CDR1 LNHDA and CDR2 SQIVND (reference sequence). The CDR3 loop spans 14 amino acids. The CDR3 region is CASVGTGEDTEAFF. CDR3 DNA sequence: TGTGCTTCGGTAGGGACAGGGGAAGACACTGAAGCTTTCTTT.

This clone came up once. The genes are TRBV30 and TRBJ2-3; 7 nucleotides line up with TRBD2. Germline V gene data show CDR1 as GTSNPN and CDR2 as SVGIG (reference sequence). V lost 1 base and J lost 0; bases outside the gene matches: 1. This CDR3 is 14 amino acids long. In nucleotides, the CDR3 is TGTGCCTGGAGTGCTAGCGGTAGCACAGATACGCAGTATTTT. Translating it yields CAWSASGSTDTQYF.

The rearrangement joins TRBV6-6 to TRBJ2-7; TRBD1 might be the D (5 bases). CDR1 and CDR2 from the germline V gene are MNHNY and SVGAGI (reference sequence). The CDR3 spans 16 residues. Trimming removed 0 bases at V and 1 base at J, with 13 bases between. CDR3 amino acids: CASSYSGRVTSYEQYF. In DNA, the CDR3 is TGTGCCAGCAGTTACTCTGGCAGGGTGACATCCTACGAGCAGTACTTC.

CDR3 sequence: CASSQAGLAGVEQYF. Written as DNA, the CDR3 is TGCGCCAGCAGCCAAGCGGGACTAGCGGGAGTGGAGCAGTACTTC. V usage is TRBV4-1 and J usage is TRBJ2-7; 14 positions agree with TRBD2. The length of the CDR3 is 15 residues. V lost 1 base to trimming and J lost 7 bases; unmatched junction nucleotides: 3. Germline CDR1 is MGHRA and CDR2 is YSYEKL.

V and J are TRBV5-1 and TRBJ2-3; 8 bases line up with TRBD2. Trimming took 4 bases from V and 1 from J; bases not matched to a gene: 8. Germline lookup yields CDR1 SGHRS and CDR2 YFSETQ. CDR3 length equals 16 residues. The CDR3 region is CASSKTGLGGTDTQYF. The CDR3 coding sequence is TGCGCCAGCAGCAAAACGGGACTAGGGGGCACAGATACGCAGTATTTT. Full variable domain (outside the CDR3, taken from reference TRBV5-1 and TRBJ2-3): KAGVTQTPRYLIKTRGQQVTLSCSPISGHRSVSWYQQTPGQGLQFLFEYFSETQRNKGNFPGRFSGRQFSNSRSEMNVSTLELGDSALYLCASSKTGLGGTDTQYFGPGTRLTVL.

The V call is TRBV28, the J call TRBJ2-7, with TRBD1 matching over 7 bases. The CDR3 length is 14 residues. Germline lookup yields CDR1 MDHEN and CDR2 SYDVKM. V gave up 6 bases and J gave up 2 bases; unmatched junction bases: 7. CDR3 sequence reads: CASRPDREPYEQYF. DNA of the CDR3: TGTGCCAGCAGGCCCGACAGGGAGCCCTACGAGCAGTACTTC.

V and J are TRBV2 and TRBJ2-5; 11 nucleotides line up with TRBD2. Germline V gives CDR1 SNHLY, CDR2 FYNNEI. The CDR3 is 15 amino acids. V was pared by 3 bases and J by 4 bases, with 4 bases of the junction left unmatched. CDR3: CASSDRSGRGETQYF. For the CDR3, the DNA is TGTGCCAGCAGTGATCGTAGCGGGAGGGGAGAGACCCAGTACTTC.

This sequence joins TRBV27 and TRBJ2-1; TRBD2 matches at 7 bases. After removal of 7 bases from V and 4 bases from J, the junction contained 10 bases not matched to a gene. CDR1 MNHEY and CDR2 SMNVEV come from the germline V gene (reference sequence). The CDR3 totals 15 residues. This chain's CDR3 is CASTSTSLTYNEQFF. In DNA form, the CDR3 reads TGTGCCAGCACCTCGACTAGCTTAACGTACAATGAGCAGTTCTTC.

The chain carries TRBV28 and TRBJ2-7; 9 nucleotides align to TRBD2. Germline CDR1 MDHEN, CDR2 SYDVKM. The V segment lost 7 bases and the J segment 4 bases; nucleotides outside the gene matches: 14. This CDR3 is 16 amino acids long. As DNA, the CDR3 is TGTGCCAGCACCTCGGGGATAGCGGGAGATTGGTACGAGCAGTACTTC. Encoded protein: CASTSGIAGDWYEQYF.

CDR3 DNA sequence: TGTGCCAGCAGCAAAACTAGCGGGGAGAACACCGGGGAGCTGTTTTTT. Translated: CASSKTSGENTGELFF. V is TRBV9 and J is TRBJ2-2, with 10 nucleotides matching TRBD2. The CDR3 totals 16 residues. J gave up 1 base and V 4 bases, and 4 bases lay outside the gene matches. Germline-derived CDR1 and CDR2 are SGDLS and YYNGEE.

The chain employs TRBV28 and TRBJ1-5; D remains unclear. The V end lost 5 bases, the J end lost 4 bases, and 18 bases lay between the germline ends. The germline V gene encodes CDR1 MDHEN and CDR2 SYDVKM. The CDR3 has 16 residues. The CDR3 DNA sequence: TGTGCCAGCAGTCCCTTCCCACAGTTACTTAATCAGCCCCAGCATTTT. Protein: CASSPFPQLLNQPQHF.

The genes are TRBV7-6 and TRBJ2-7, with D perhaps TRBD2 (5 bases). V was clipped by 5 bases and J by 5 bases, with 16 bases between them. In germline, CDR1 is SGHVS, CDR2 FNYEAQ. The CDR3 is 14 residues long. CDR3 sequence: CASSPKRGGNEQYF. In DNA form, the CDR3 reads TGTGCCAGCAGCCCCAAGCGAGGAGGCAACGAGCAGTACTTC.